This T cell receptor beta chain was profiled in a study of tumor-infiltrating lymphocytes in primary liver carcinoma. Across the whole study: Patients included men and women of 30 to 69 years. The study reported T1-T3 N0M0 tumors spanning 4.2 to 10 cm. Every sample contained roughly 3.5 to 7.13 million productive TCRbeta reads, and these numbers were similar from one tissue type to another. General study points: Only about 8-24% of top clones were detected in all five tumor regions.

A word on this clonotype: No antigen is known for it. Mismatch with germline at one junction end may stem from a read error.

The CDR3 length is 15 residues. Germline V CDR1 and CDR2: MDHEN, SYDVKM. Extraction of RNA together with DNA used about 18-30 mg of unsorted bulk tissue. The investigators made TCR beta cDNA from around 530 ng total RNA, using a constant-region primer. Three nested multiplex PCR rounds, a slightly modified ARM-PCR, produced the libraries for TCR beta. The first two PCR rounds used TRBV1-TRBV30 primers with a Cbeta primer, approximately 10 cycles each. TCRdb processed the multiplex PCR reads anew with MiXCR; each CDR3 protein has one entry. The data contain approximately 79,000 distinct CDR3 sequences, more than 60% of them singletons.

The sequenced sample was liver tumor tissue from sampling region 4. Subset denoted: tumor region T4, right-lateral pole. The TCR was taken from a middle-aged man with primary liver carcinoma and hepatitis B virus infection. The chain has TRBV28 and TRBJ2-1; the match to TRBD2 covers 7 bases. CDR3 sequence (DNA): TGTGCCACTTTGGGGGGGGACGGGCGTTACAATGAGCTGTTCTTC. Its translation is CATLGGDGRYNELFF.